Listed here are 27 T cell receptor beta chains from one sample, sequenced in a study of control samples from healthy donors and cancer patients (TCRdb year 2020). Preparation of the library involved the immunoSEQ multiplex PCR assay. TCRdb stores this immuneACCESS table with in-frame sequences only. Part of the clones is absent; in the studies checked, under half of the shortfall reflects unresolved V genes, and no reason is known for the rest. The sample table holds 65,000 to 90,000 clones, of which approximately 94% were seen once. Of the sample, approximately 3% falls within the top ten clones. Sample: blood. These receptors all stem from a woman between 25 and 40 years old in good health.

The chain carries TRBV9 and TRBJ1-2, with 8 bases that match TRBD1. Germline values: CDR1 SGDLS, CDR2 YYNGEE. This CDR3 is built from 14 residues. J lost 2 bases, V lost 5 bases, and 5 bases had no gene match. CDR3 nucleotide sequence: TGTGCCAGCAGTCGGACAGGGCCCAACTATGGCTACACCTTC. Translating gives CASSRTGPNYGYTF.

The chain's CDR3 is CASSWSGGAYGYTF. The CDR3 nucleotides read TGTGCCAGTAGTTGGTCAGGGGGCGCCTATGGCTACACCTTC. The J gene is TRBJ1-2, the V gene TRBV19, with 8 bases lining up with TRBD1. CDR1 is LNHDA and CDR2 is SQIVND in the germline V gene (reference sequence). There are 14 residues in the CDR3. The V segment lost 5 bases and the J segment 4 bases; nucleotides outside the gene matches: 6.

This clone was seen once. V usage is TRBV3-1 (or the pseudogene TRBV3-2) and J usage is TRBJ2-3; D gene ambiguous. The CDR3 totals 14 residues. V gave up 2 bases and J gave up 8 bases, with 14 bases separating them. Germline CDR1 and CDR2: LGHDT and YNNKEL (reference sequence). In nucleotides, the CDR3 is TGTGCCAGCAGCCAATCCCGGGCCCCCACTACGCAGTATTTT. Translated: CASSQSRAPTTQYF.

The V and J genes are TRBV27 and TRBJ2-4; perhaps TRBD2 as D (6 bases). Trimming pared 5 bases from V and 4 bases from J, leaving 21 bases between. Germline V gene data show CDR1 as MNHEY and CDR2 as SMNVEV (reference sequence). The CDR3 covers 17 residues. The CDR3 region has the DNA TGTGCCAGCAGTACTGAAGGCGGCGGCGGGGAAAAAAACATTCAGTACTTC. This gives the protein CASSTEGGGGEKNIQYF.

The genes are TRBV28 and TRBJ2-2; D gene uncertain. CDR1 MDHEN and CDR2 SYDVKM come from the germline V gene. The CDR3 consists of 11 residues. Trimming stripped 5 bases from V and 10 bases from J, with 8 bases between. The CDR3 protein is CASSPRSELFF. The CDR3 coding sequence is TGTGCCAGCAGTCCCCGGTCGGAGCTGTTTTTT.

The chain combines TRBV7-2 with TRBJ1-1; a possible D gene is TRBD1 (5 bases). Trimming pared 6 bases from V and 1 base from J, leaving 9 bases between. There are 13 residues in the CDR3. Germline-derived CDR1 and CDR2 are SGHTA and FQGNSA. The CDR3 nucleotides read TGTGCCAGCAGGGGGGGTTGGAACACTGAAGCTTTCTTT. This sequence encodes CASRGGWNTEAFF. The whole variable domain, remainder taken from reference TRBV7-2 and TRBJ1-1, is GAGVSQSPSNKVTEKGKDVELRCDPISGHTALYWYRQSLGQGLEFLIYFQGNSAPDKSGLPSDRFSAERTGGSVSTLTIQRTQQEDSAVYLCASRGGWNTEAFFGQGTRLTVV.

This sequence joins TRBV6-2 or TRBV6-3 and TRBJ1-2; D unresolved. This CDR3 has 12 residues. Germline lookup yields CDR1 MNHEY and CDR2 SVGEGT. The V end lost 9 bases, the J end lost 5 bases, and 13 bases lay between the germline ends. CDR3 sequence (DNA): TGTGCCAGTAGTAACAGCGGGTATGGCTACACCTTC. It codes for CASSNSGYGYTF.

This chain joins TRBV7-3 and TRBJ1-1; perhaps TRBD1 as D (5 bases). This CDR3 region has 14 residues. The germline V gene has CDR1 SGHTA and CDR2 FQGTGA. Trimming cost V 5 bases and J 4 bases, with 14 bases left between them. The CDR3 DNA reads as TGTGCCAGCAGCCCCCAGGGTAGTGTCACTGAAGCTTTCTTT. It translates to CASSPQGSVTEAFF.

V is TRBV19 and J is TRBJ1-1, with 7 bases lining up with TRBD1. The junction had 15 bases not matched to a gene; V was cut back by 7 bases and J by 1 base. Germline V gene data show CDR1 as LNHDA and CDR2 as SQIVND (reference sequence). This CDR3 is 17 amino acids long. CDR3 amino acids: CASTLGRGREGNTEAFF. The CDR3 DNA sequence: TGTGCCAGTACCCTCGGGAGGGGGCGCGAAGGGAACACTGAAGCTTTCTTT.

The V and J genes are TRBV30 and TRBJ1-1, with 7 bases identical to TRBD1. CDR1 is GTSNPN and CDR2 is SVGIG in the germline V gene (reference sequence). The CDR3 has 13 residues. The V segment lost 2 bases and the J segment 4 bases; nucleotides outside the gene matches: 4. CDR3 sequence: CAWSTTGSTEAFF. The DNA of the CDR3 is TGTGCCTGGAGTACGACAGGGAGCACTGAAGCTTTCTTT. The full variable domain, completed using reference TRBV30 and TRBJ1-1, is SQTIHQWPATLVQPVGSPLSLECTVEGTSNPNLYWYRQAAGRGLQLLFYSVGIGQISSEVPQNLSASRPQDRQFILSSKKLLLSDSGFYLCAWSTTGSTEAFFGQGTRLTVV.

V usage is TRBV6-6 and J usage is TRBJ2-1; 8 positions match TRBD2. CDR3 length: 16 residues. J lost 9 bases, V lost 6 bases, and 16 bases had no gene match. Germline loops: CDR1 MNHNY, CDR2 SVGAGI (reference sequence). CDR3 sequence (DNA): TGTGCCAGCAGCATCAGTCACCGGGGGGGGCTGGGTGAGCAGTTCTTC. As protein: CASSISHRGGLGEQFF.

The chain links TRBV5-1 to TRBJ2-3; 9 positions match TRBD2. This CDR3 has 19 amino acids. CDR1 is SGHRS and CDR2 is YFSETQ in the germline V gene. Germline trimming cut 0 bases from V and 2 bases from J; bases unmatched to any gene: 13. CDR3 DNA: TGCGCCAGCAGCTTGGAGGTTAGCGGGGGCTACGGGACCACAGATACGCAGTATTTT. It codes for CASSLEVSGGYGTTDTQYF.

The rearrangement links TRBV9 to TRBJ1-2; the match to TRBD1 covers 10 bases. The CDR3 loop spans 15 amino acids. Germline V gene lookup returns CDR1 SGDLS and CDR2 YYNGEE. V was pared by 3 bases and J by 6 bases, with 8 bases of the junction left unmatched. The CDR3 loop reads CASSASGQGFNGYTF. CDR3 DNA: TGTGCCAGCAGCGCTTCGGGACAGGGGTTTAATGGCTACACCTTC. The full variable domain, with the rest looked up from reference TRBV9 and TRBJ1-2, is DSGVTQTPKHLITATGQRVTLRCSPRSGDLSVYWYQQSLDQGLQFLIQYYNGEERAKGNILERFSAQQFPDLHSELNLSSLELGDSALYFCASSASGQGFNGYTFGSGTRLTVV.

In this sample, this clone turned up once. The chain employs TRBV30 and TRBJ1-1; possible D gene TRBD1, 6 bases. Germline lookup yields CDR1 GTSNPN and CDR2 SVGIG (reference sequence). This CDR3 has 13 residues. V was clipped by 5 bases and J by 0 bases, with 10 bases between them. CDR3 DNA: TGTGCCTGGGCAACAGGGATGAACACTGAAGCTTTCTTT. It yields the protein CAWATGMNTEAFF.

This CDR3 reads CASSARRTGGFYEQYF. The CDR3 bases are TGTGCCAGCAGCGCGCGAAGGACAGGGGGCTTCTACGAGCAGTACTTC. This chain uses TRBV7-8 with TRBJ2-7; TRBD1 agrees at 11 bases. V lost 5 bases to trimming and J lost 3 bases; unmatched junction nucleotides: 9. CDR3 length: 16 residues. Germline CDR1 and CDR2: SGHVS and FQNEAQ.

This chain links TRBV14 with TRBJ2-1; unclear D gene. The CDR3 is 12 residues long. Germline CDR1 SGHDN, CDR2 FVKESK. The V gene lost 3 bases and the J gene lost 6 bases, with 6 bases spanning the gap. The DNA of the CDR3 is TGTGCCAGCAGCCACCCCGCCAATGAGCAGTTCTTC. Amino acid sequence: CASSHPANEQFF. Complete variable domain (other parts from reference TRBV14 and TRBJ2-1): EAGVTQFPSHSVIEKGQTVTLRCDPISGHDNLYWYRRVMGKEIKFLLHFVKESKQDESGMPNNRFLAERTGGTYSTLKVQPAELEDSGVYFCASSHPANEQFFGPGTRLTVL.

This clone has only one observation. A read error may account for a junction end that differs from germline. This chain uses TRBV3-1 (or the pseudogene TRBV3-2) with TRBJ2-1; D is tentatively TRBD1 or TRBD2 (5 bases each). This CDR3 is built from 17 residues. Germline V gene sequence: CDR1 LGHDT, CDR2 YNNKEL (reference sequence). The CDR3: CARSQAWGWAEYNEQFF. The CDR3 nucleotides are TGTGCCCGCAGCCAGGCTTGGGGGTGGGCGGAATACAATGAGCAGTTCTTC.

The chain employs TRBV4-2 and TRBJ1-1; possible D gene TRBD1, 5 bases. The CDR3 contains 15 residues. Germline CDR1 and CDR2: LGHNA and YNFKEQ. V lost 0 bases to trimming and J lost 3 bases, with 11 bases between them. The CDR3 here is CASSQDVAGYTEAFF. The CDR3 coding sequence is TGTGCCAGCAGCCAAGATGTCGCAGGGTACACTGAAGCTTTCTTT.

V gene TRBV19 combines with J gene TRBJ1-3; D is ambiguous. The CDR3 runs 13 residues. V was trimmed by 4 bases and J by 4 bases, leaving 8 bases between them. Germline CDR1 LNHDA, CDR2 SQIVND (reference sequence). The CDR3 coding sequence is TGTGCCAGTAGTACCAGGTCCGGAAACACCATATATTTT. Translated, it gives CASSTRSGNTIYF.

The chain joins TRBV5-6 to TRBJ2-3; 7 bases are shared with TRBD1. CDR1 is SGHDT and CDR2 is YYEEEE in the germline V gene. Unmatched junction bases numbered 11, after V lost 3 bases and J lost 4 bases. The CDR3 is made up of 16 amino acids. CDR3 sequence reads: CASSWTGRLGADTQYF. CDR3 coding DNA: TGTGCCAGCAGCTGGACAGGTCGATTGGGTGCAGATACGCAGTATTTT. The full variable domain, completed using reference TRBV5-6 and TRBJ2-3, is DAGVTQSPTHLIKTRGQQVTLRCSPKSGHDTVSWYQQALGQGPQFIFQYYEEEERQRGNFPDRFSGHQFPNYSSELNVNALLLGDSALYLCASSWTGRLGADTQYFGPGTRLTVL.

The rearrangement uses TRBV29-1 and TRBJ1-1; TRBD1 might be the D (5 bases). The CDR3 runs to 13 residues. V gave up 4 bases and J gave up 4 bases, with 13 bases separating them. The germline V gene encodes CDR1 SQVTM and CDR2 ANQGSEA. The CDR3 region has the DNA TGCAGCGTTGTTTGGGGGGAGGGCACTGAAGCTTTCTTT. Its translation: CSVVWGEGTEAFF.

The CDR3, as DNA: TGTGCCAGCAGCCAAGATGGGGCCTTGGCGTATGAAAAACTGTTTTTT. It translates to CASSQDGALAYEKLFF. V gene TRBV14 combines with J gene TRBJ1-4, with D possibly being TRBD1 (5 bases). V lost 0 bases and J 6 bases, leaving 14 bases between the germline ends. Germline assignment: CDR1 SGHDN and CDR2 FVKESK. The CDR3 extends over 16 amino acids. The full variable domain, its missing parts supplied by reference TRBV14 and TRBJ1-4, is EAGVTQFPSHSVIEKGQTVTLRCDPISGHDNLYWYRRVMGKEIKFLLHFVKESKQDESGMPNNRFLAERTGGTYSTLKVQPAELEDSGVYFCASSQDGALAYEKLFFGSGTQLSVL.

The chain couples TRBV18 to TRBJ1-3; D possibly corresponds to TRBD1 (6 bases). There are 18 residues in the CDR3. The germline V gene encodes CDR1 KGHSH and CDR2 LQKENI. V was shortened by 4 bases and J by 0 bases, with 19 bases between the two germline ends. The CDR3 protein is CASSQSGTPIYSGNTIYF. The CDR3 DNA reads TGTGCCAGCTCACAATCCGGGACACCCATCTACTCTGGAAACACCATATATTTT.

J is TRBJ1-6 and V is TRBV5-6; D is unresolved. Germline lookup yields CDR1 SGHDT and CDR2 YYEEEE. The CDR3 runs 15 residues. Trimming cost V 2 bases and J 7 bases, with 13 bases left between them. In DNA, the CDR3 is TGTGCCAGCAGCTTCACTCTGGAGAAGAATTCACCCCTCCACTTT. Translating it yields CASSFTLEKNSPLHF.

This clone was detected only once. The gene calls are TRBV29-1 and TRBJ1-1; tentatively, D is TRBD1 (5 bases). Germline V lookup: CDR1 SQVTM, CDR2 ANQGSEA. The V end was cut by 3 bases, the J end by 4 bases, with 12 bases between. The CDR3 is 13 amino acids. The chain's CDR3 is CSVEDGGSTEAFF. Here the CDR3 DNA reads TGCAGCGTTGAGGATGGGGGTTCCACTGAAGCTTTCTTT.

The chain employs TRBV7-2 and TRBJ2-5; D gene unclear. Per the germline V gene, CDR1 is SGHTA and CDR2 is FQGNSA. This CDR3 has 11 residues. Trimming pared 4 bases from V and 5 bases from J, leaving 5 bases between. The CDR3 spells CASSSAETQYF. For the CDR3, the DNA is TGTGCCAGCAGCTCTGCGGAGACCCAGTACTTC.

V gene TRBV7-8 combines with J gene TRBJ1-2; D gene uncertain. The CDR3 has 16 residues. Germline V gene lookup returns CDR1 SGHVS and CDR2 FQNEAQ. V lost 1 base to trimming and J lost 0 bases, with 12 bases between them. The CDR3 nucleotides read TGTGCCAGCAGCTTAGTCCAACTACAATCTAACTATGGCTACACCTTC. It codes for CASSLVQLQSNYGYTF.